This passage covers 30 T cell receptor beta chains from one sample sequenced in a study of T cells in Graves' hyperthyroidism and ophthalmopathy. Amplified TCR beta CDR3 regions derived from RNA transcripts. TCR CDR3 underwent first-round RT-PCR with the HTBI primer set. Each CDR3 protein gets one entry after TCRdb re-called the multiplex PCR reads with MiXCR. The sample lists 480,000 or so distinct CDR3 sequences, about 45% occurring once. The sequenced sample was peripheral blood or thyroid tissue (not recorded which). These receptors originate from an adult woman with Graves' disease, either hyperthyroidism or ophthalmopathy (not recorded which).

The table lists this clonotype with many counts. The rearrangement links TRBV2 to TRBJ1-5; unclear D gene. CDR1 is SNHLY, CDR2 FYNNEI, per germline. CDR3 length equals 15 residues. The V end lost 1 base, the J end lost 3 bases, and 10 bases lay between the germline ends. DNA of the CDR3: TGTGCCAGCAGTGAAGGGGGAGGATACAATCAGCCCCAGCATTTT. This sequence encodes CASSEGGGYNQPQHF.

This clonotype was seen a single time. This chain links TRBV2 with TRBJ1-5; 9 positions agree with TRBD1. V trimming: 5 bases; J trimming: 0 bases; junction bases outside the gene matches: 5. Germline V gene data show CDR1 as SNHLY and CDR2 as FYNNEI. This CDR3 region has 16 residues. In nucleotides, the CDR3 is TGTGCCAGCAGTTACTCGGGACAGGGTAGCAATCAGCCCCAGCATTTT. It yields the protein CASSYSGQGSNQPQHF.

This clonotype was seen more than once but under ten times. This chain uses TRBV7-9 with TRBJ1-3; D is unresolved. Trimming pared 4 bases from V and 8 bases from J, leaving 12 bases between. The CDR3 extends over 13 amino acids. CDR1 is SEHNR, CDR2 FQNEAQ, per germline (reference sequence). Here the CDR3 reads CASSWARVDTIYF. The CDR3 bases are TGTGCCAGCAGCTGGGCCCGCGTGGACACCATATATTTT.

The V call is TRBV11-2, the J call TRBJ2-7; D is undetermined. Trimming stripped 0 bases from V and 5 bases from J, with 11 bases between. The CDR3 is 14 amino acids. Looked up from germline, CDR1 is SGHAT and CDR2 is FQNNGV. CDR3 coding DNA: TGTGCCAGCAGCTTAGATCCCCAACTGGACGAGCAGTACTTC. This encodes CASSLDPQLDEQYF.

This clonotype has ten or more counts. The V gene is TRBV20-1, the J gene TRBJ1-1; maybe TRBD1 (6 bases). Germline CDR1 DFQATT, CDR2 SNEGSKA (reference sequence). This CDR3 has 10 residues. CDR3 nucleotides: TGCGGCACAGGGAAGACTGAAGCTTTCTTT. The encoded protein is CGTGKTEAFF.

The chain employs TRBV7-9 and TRBJ2-7, with a weak D call TRBD2 (5 bases). The better agreement between TRBJ2-4 and the DNA end casts doubt on the J call. The CDR3 spans 13 residues. Germline loops: CDR1 SEHNR, CDR2 FQNEAQ (reference sequence). In nucleotides, the CDR3 is TGTGCCAGCGTGGCGGGAGCCAAAAACATTCAGTACTTC. Translating it yields CASVAGAKNIQYF.

The chain couples TRBV10-3 to TRBJ1-2; 8 bases map to TRBD1. Germline V gene lookup returns CDR1 ENHRY and CDR2 SYGVKD. V gave up 6 bases and J gave up 8 bases; unmatched junction bases: 11. The CDR3 has 14 amino acids. The CDR3 loop is CAIREVLGTGGYTF. CDR3 DNA: TGTGCCATCAGGGAGGTCCTCGGGACAGGAGGCTACACCTTC.

The chain recombines TRBV12-3 or TRBV12-4 with TRBJ2-2; 8 bases align to TRBD1. V gave up 10 bases and J gave up 3 bases; unmatched junction bases: 10. The CDR3 has 15 residues. The CDR3 here is CATSSGTGDTGELFF. The CDR3 bases are TGTGCCACCTCGTCCGGGACAGGCGACACCGGGGAGCTGTTTTTT.

Only a few counts were recorded for this clonotype. This chain uses TRBV5-1 with TRBJ1-1; D possibly corresponds to TRBD1 (6 bases). V lost 0 bases, J lost 3 bases, and 12 bases lay in between. CDR3 length equals 15 residues. The germline V gene encodes CDR1 SGHRS and CDR2 YFSETQ. DNA of the CDR3: TGCGCCAGCAGCTTGGGCGTACAGGGTGACACTGAAGCTTTCTTT. This gives the protein CASSLGVQGDTEAFF.

The chain is built from TRBV2 and TRBJ1-1; 8 bases fit TRBD1. The CDR3 is 15 residues long. The V gene's germline CDR1 is SNHLY and CDR2 FYNNEI. V lost 0 bases to trimming and J lost 4 bases; unmatched junction nucleotides: 4. CDR3 sequence (DNA): TGTGCCAGCAGTGAAGCAGGACAGGGCTTCACTGAAGCTTTCTTT. Protein sequence: CASSEAGQGFTEAFF.

With regard to this clonotype: A much larger clone differs from this one at a single base, so this may be a read error. V is TRBV14 and J is TRBJ2-2, with 7 bases aligning to TRBD1. Germline-derived CDR1 and CDR2 are SGHDN and FVKESK. Trimming at V came to 5 bases and at J to 5 bases, leaving 8 bases not matched to a gene. The CDR3 consists of 15 residues. In DNA, the CDR3 is TGTGCCAGCAGCAAACGACAGGGAAGTACCGGGGAGCTGTTTTTT. It is translated as CASSKRQGSTGELFF. The full variable domain, rest sourced from reference TRBV14 and TRBJ2-2, is EAGVTQFPSHSVIEKGQTVTLRCDPISGHDNLYWYRRVMGKEIKFLLHFVKESKQDESGMPNNRFLAERTGGTYSTLKVQPAELEDSGVYFCASSKRQGSTGELFFGEGSRLTVL.

This chain uses TRBV29-1 with TRBJ2-1, with 9 positions matching TRBD2. The CDR3 runs to 13 residues. The germline CDR1 and CDR2 sequences are SQVTM and ANQGSEA. With V trimmed by 3 bases and J by 4 bases, 1 base remained unmatched. CDR3 amino acids: CSVEREGYNEQFF. CDR3 nucleotides: TGCAGCGTTGAGCGGGAGGGTTACAATGAGCAGTTCTTC.

This clonotype has ten or more counts. The chain is built from TRBV4-1 and TRBJ1-2; 8 nucleotides agree with TRBD1. This CDR3 spans 16 amino acids. Germline V CDR1 and CDR2: MGHRA, YSYEKL. After removal of 3 bases from V and 5 bases from J, the junction contained 11 bases not matched to a gene. DNA of the CDR3: TGCGCCAGCAGCCAGCTATACAAGACAGGGGAATATGGCTACACCTTC. Protein product: CASSQLYKTGEYGYTF.

The chain is built from TRBV7-2 and TRBJ2-5; weak D call: TRBD1 (6 bases). Trimming cost V 1 base and J 4 bases, with 16 bases left between them. This CDR3 is 16 amino acids long. The V gene's germline CDR1 is SGHTA and CDR2 FQGNSA. CDR3 in amino acids: CASSLGRQVVGETQYF. CDR3 DNA sequence: TGTGCCAGCAGCTTAGGGAGACAGGTTGTGGGAGAGACCCAGTACTTC.

This clonotype was observed at least ten times. The rearrangement links TRBV7-9 to TRBJ1-1; TRBD1 matches at 10 bases. With V trimmed by 5 bases and J by 8 bases, 8 bases remained unmatched. The V gene's germline CDR1 is SEHNR and CDR2 FQNEAQ (reference sequence). CDR3 size: 14 residues. This CDR3 is CASSPGTGAREAFF. In nucleotides, the CDR3 is TGTGCCAGCAGCCCCGGGACAGGGGCTAGGGAAGCTTTCTTT.

This chain connects TRBV20-1 to TRBJ2-7; TRBD1 aligns across 8 bases. Germline V CDR1 and CDR2: DFQATT, SNEGSKA (reference sequence). The CDR3 is 11 amino acids. V shed 6 bases and J 6 bases; nucleotides not matched to a gene: 4. The CDR3 DNA reads TGCAGTGCCCGGACAGGGTCCGAGCAGTACTTC. This gives the protein CSARTGSEQYF.

This clonotype was detected only a few times. The chain uses TRBV7-2 and TRBJ1-1; D is possibly TRBD1 (5 bases). Germline assignment: CDR1 SGHTA and CDR2 FQGNSA. V gave up 5 bases and J gave up 4 bases, with 17 bases separating them. The CDR3 is 15 amino acids. For the CDR3, the DNA is TGTGCCAGCAGCCCAATGGGATCCGGGGGCACTGAAGCTTTCTTT. It specifies CASSPMGSGGTEAFF.

The chain combines TRBV20-1 with TRBJ1-5; D remains unclear. Germline V gives CDR1 DFQATT, CDR2 SNEGSKA (reference sequence). CDR3 length: 12 residues. V was clipped by 3 bases and J by 3 bases, with 6 bases between them. The CDR3, as DNA: TGCAGTGCTAGTGAGTCCAATCAGCCCCAGCATTTT. Residues: CSASESNQPQHF.

CDR3 nucleotides: TGTGCCAGCAAGACGGTCGGCACCATATATTTT. As protein: CASKTVGTIYF. V is TRBV6-2 or TRBV6-3 and J is TRBJ1-3; D unresolved. The CDR3 loop spans 11 amino acids. CDR1 is MNHEY and CDR2 is SVGEGT in the germline V gene. V was pared by 7 bases and J by 9 bases, with 10 bases between.

This clonotype occurred a few times. This sequence joins TRBV20-1 and TRBJ2-7; 9 bases agree with TRBD2. Germline CDR1 is DFQATT and CDR2 is SNEGSKA (reference sequence). The CDR3 is 13 residues long. CDR3 residues: CSSMASGTYEQYF. In nucleotides, the CDR3 is TGCAGCTCCATGGCTAGCGGGACCTACGAGCAGTACTTC.

This clonotype was seen a few times. The chain is built from TRBV12-3 or TRBV12-4 and TRBJ2-3; D gene ambiguous. The ends were cut back, 5 bases at V and 2 bases at J, with 5 bases in the middle. The length of the CDR3 is 12 residues. The CDR3, as DNA: TGTGCCAGCAGTACAATCACAGATACGCAGTATTTT. It specifies CASSTITDTQYF.

This chain uses TRBV7-9 with TRBJ1-2, with D perhaps TRBD1 (5 bases). Germline CDR1 is SEHNR and CDR2 is FQNEAQ (reference sequence). The CDR3 is 14 amino acids. The V gene lost 5 bases and the J gene lost 4 bases, with 14 bases spanning the gap. CDR3 nucleotide sequence: TGTGCCAGCAGCCCCACAGTTGGGGGCTATGGCTACACCTTC. It specifies CASSPTVGGYGYTF.

Points on this clonotype: A much more abundant neighbour one base away suggests this may be a read error. The final CDR3 position lacks the conserved phenylalanine or tryptophan, pointing to a likely read error. The chain couples TRBV20-1 to TRBJ2-7; no firm D call. CDR3 length equals 13 residues. CDR1 is DFQATT and CDR2 is SNEGSKA in the germline V gene (reference sequence). V lost 6 bases, J lost 6 bases, and 18 bases lay in between. The CDR3 DNA reads as TGCAGTGCCCATAGGAGTGGGCGCGGCGAGCAGTACCTC. Its translation is CSAHRSGRGEQYL.

The chain joins TRBV10-1 to TRBJ1-1, with D unclear. Trimming removed 2 bases from V and 2 bases from J, with 12 bases in between. Germline loops: CDR1 WNHNN, CDR2 SYGVQD (reference sequence). There are 15 residues in the CDR3. CDR3 region: CASSEAASGNTEAFF. CDR3 sequence (DNA): TGCGCCAGCAGTGAGGCGGCCTCTGGAAACACTGAAGCTTTCTTT.

The V gene is TRBV29-1, the J gene TRBJ2-7; 11 bases align to TRBD1. Germline loops: CDR1 SQVTM, CDR2 ANQGSEA. CDR3 length equals 14 residues. J gave up 6 bases and V 6 bases, and 10 bases lay outside the gene matches. CDR3 residues: CSVTGQGAFGEQYF. The CDR3 DNA follows: TGCAGCGTCACCGGACAGGGGGCGTTTGGCGAGCAGTACTTC.

In DNA, the CDR3 is TGTGCCAGCTCCCCAACCAGAAACTCCTACGAGCAGTACTTC. It encodes CASSPTRNSYEQYF. J is TRBJ2-7 and V is TRBV9, with D unresolved. V lost 7 bases and J lost 0, with 14 bases in between. Germline loops: CDR1 SGDLS, CDR2 YYNGEE. The CDR3 contains 14 residues.

In this sample, this clonotype turned up a few times. The chain joins TRBV30 to TRBJ2-5, with 11 nucleotides matching TRBD2. The germline V gene has CDR1 GTSNPN and CDR2 SVGIG (reference sequence). This CDR3 has 15 amino acids. The trim removed 3 bases at V and 5 bases at J, leaving 8 bases unmatched. CDR3 DNA: TGTGCCTGGAGGAACCTACTAGCGGGAGCGGAGACCCAGTACTTC. It translates to CAWRNLLAGAETQYF. The variable domain in full, completed from reference TRBV30 and TRBJ2-5, reads SQTIHQWPATLVQPVGSPLSLECTVEGTSNPNLYWYRQAAGRGLQLLFYSVGIGQISSEVPQNLSASRPQDRQFILSSKKLLLSDSGFYLCAWRNLLAGAETQYFGPGTRLLVL.

The rearrangement joins TRBV20-1 to TRBJ2-7, with D possibly being TRBD1 or TRBD2 (5 bases each). The CDR3 has 10 residues. CDR1 DFQATT and CDR2 SNEGSKA come from the germline V gene (reference sequence). Trimming removed 8 bases at V and 9 bases at J, with 14 bases between. This CDR3 is CSKGPLVQYF. The CDR3 nucleotides read TGCAGTAAGGGACCGCTTGTGCAGTACTTC.

In its sample, this clonotype was seen a few times. This chain connects TRBV5-5 to TRBJ1-1; D unclear. Germline CDR1 SGHKS, CDR2 YYEKEE (reference sequence). The CDR3 has 14 amino acids. Trimming shortened V by 0 bases and J by 0 bases, and 6 bases separated the two germline ends. CDR3 residues: CASSLAFLNTEAFF. The DNA for the CDR3 is TGTGCCAGCAGCTTGGCTTTCTTGAACACTGAAGCTTTCTTT.

This clonotype has at least ten counts. V usage is TRBV6-5 and J usage is TRBJ1-3; the D gene is possibly TRBD1 (6 bases). This CDR3 has 16 residues. Trimming removed 3 bases from V and 4 bases from J, with 16 bases in between. Per germline, CDR1 MNHEY and CDR2 SVGAGI. In nucleotides, the CDR3 is TGTGCCAGCAGTTATGGTCAGGGGAAAGCCGGAAACACCATATATTTT. This gives the protein CASSYGQGKAGNTIYF.